These T cell receptor beta chains were read from a single sample in a study of blood T cells in healthy people across ages. TCRdb itself ran the 5' RACE reads through MiXCR, one entry per CDR3 protein. The sample has 650,000 to 900,000 distinct CDR3 sequences, approximately 65% seen once. The material sequenced was blood. These receptors were obtained from a young man in good health. CDR3s include the opening cysteine and the closing phenylalanine or tryptophan. D genes are given only for firm matches. Clone size is stated in some rows and not others, as once, few, many or a class when expanded.

V gene	J gene	D gene	clone size	CDR3 DNA	CDR3 protein
TRBV11-2	TRBJ2-7	TRBD2	.	TGTGCCAGCAGCTCGACTAGCGAAGGCAACGAGCAGTACTTC	CASSSTSEGNEQYF
TRBV4-1	TRBJ2-5	.	few	TGCGCCAGCAGCCAGGGACCTACCGAAGAGACCCAGTACTTC	CASSQGPTEETQYF
TRBV27	TRBJ1-2	.	.	TGTGCCAGCAGTCCGGTGGGGACAACTAACTATGGCTACACCTTC	CASSPVGTTNYGYTF
TRBV7-2	TRBJ2-1	.	.	TGTGCCACTGGACCGCCCGCCCGAGCTTACAATGAGCAGTTCTTC	CATGPPARAYNEQFF
TRBV20-1	TRBJ2-5	.	few	TGCAGTGCTAGGGGGGCAGGGACCCAAGAGACCCAGTACTTC	CSARGAGTQETQYF
TRBV27	TRBJ1-1	TRBD1	.	TGTGCCAGCAGGTATCGACAGGGTGAAGCTTTCTTC	CASRYRQGEAFF
TRBV4-2	TRBJ2-5	TRBD2	once	TGTGCCAGCAGCCAAGATTGGGTTAGCGGGGGGCTCCAAGAGACCCAGTACTTC	CASSQDWVSGGLQETQYF
TRBV6-2/TRBV6-3	TRBJ2-5	TRBD2	.	TGTGCCAGCAGAGGAGAGACCACTAGCGAAGAGACCCAGTACTTC	CASRGETTSEETQYF
TRBV7-2	TRBJ2-7	.	few	TGTGCCAGCAGCTTTAAAGGCGAAGGAGGCGAGCAGTACTTC	CASSFKGEGGEQYF
TRBV7-3	TRBJ2-7	.	.	TGTGCCAGCAGCTTAAATATTGTCAGCGAGCAGTACTTC	CASSLNIVSEQYF
TRBV4-3	TRBJ1-4	TRBD1	many	TGCGCCAGCAGTCAAGGACAGGGGAATGAAAAACTGTTTTTT	CASSQGQGNEKLFF
TRBV7-9	TRBJ2-1	TRBD1	few	TGTGCCAGCAGCTCCCTCCGACAGGGAGAAAATGAGCAGTTCTTC	CASSSLRQGENEQFF
TRBV3-1	TRBJ2-2	.	.	TGTGCCAGCAGCCACGGGAACACCGGGGAGCTGTTTTTT	CASSHGNTGELFF
TRBV12-3/TRBV12-4	TRBJ1-2	TRBD1	few	TGTGCCAGCAGTTCTCTGGGGACAGGGGGCGGCTACACCTTC	CASSSLGTGGGYTF
TRBV9	TRBJ2-7	.	.	TGTGCCAGCAGCCCCTCGTTAGGGGTCGAGCAGTACTTC	CASSPSLGVEQYF
TRBV20-1	TRBJ2-5	.	.	TGCAGTGCCGCACTCAACCAAGAGACCCAGTACTTC	CSAALNQETQYF
TRBV7-2	TRBJ1-4	.	few	TGTGCCAGCAGCTCCGTCGGTGAAAAACTGTTTTTT	CASSSVGEKLFF
TRBV28	TRBJ2-7	.	few	TGTGCCAGCAACTCACCGGGGGTGGTAGCCGAAAGCTACGAGCAGTACTTC	CASNSPGVVAESYEQYF
TRBV9	TRBJ1-2	TRBD1	.	TGTGCCAGCAGCGCGGGACAGGCAGGCTATGGCTACACCTTC	CASSAGQAGYGYTF
TRBV10-3	TRBJ2-5	.	few	TGTGCCATCAGTGGGAGCCAAGAGACCCAGTACTTC	CAISGSQETQYF
TRBV28	TRBJ1-4	.	.	TGTGCCAGCAGTTTACAGGAGGGTAAAGGTGAAAAACTGTTTTTT	CASSLQEGKGEKLFF
TRBV7-9	TRBJ2-5	.	few	TGTGCCAGCAGCCCCCCGGGAGCGGGCGAGACCCAGTACTTC	CASSPPGAGETQYF
TRBV5-1	TRBJ2-7	TRBD1	.	TGCGCCAGCAGCCTCCAGGCAGGGGGCGAGCAGTACTTC	CASSLQAGGEQYF
TRBV12-3/TRBV12-4	TRBJ1-6	.	.	TGTGCCAGCAGCCTGGACAGCGACTATAATTCACCCCTCCACTTT	CASSLDSDYNSPLHF
TRBV7-3	TRBJ2-1	TRBD2	few	TGTGCCAGCAGCTTCACAGCGGGAGGTACCAATGAGCAGTTCTTC	CASSFTAGGTNEQFF
TRBV14	TRBJ2-1	TRBD2	.	TGTGCCAGCAGCCTCCAACCGGGACTAGCTTTTTACAATGAGCAGTTCTTC	CASSLQPGLAFYNEQFF
TRBV11-2	TRBJ2-7	.	.	TGTGCCAGCAGCTTAGCGGATTGGCCGTACGAGCAGTACTTC	CASSLADWPYEQYF